This TCR beta chain was found in a study of blood T cell repertoires in COVID-19. Study-wide background: COVID-19 samples, acute and convalescent, were from the United States, Italy and Spain. T cells, B-cell-depleted T cells, or PBMCs supplied cDNA or gDNA.

Per the original methods: It was from reference gene primer amplification that nucleated cell counts were estimated. Here immunoSEQ multiplex PCR was the method, and the copy in TCRdb shows in-frame clones only, minus some. From that table come the V and J calls and clone size; the DNA was used to work out D and trimming. The data show roughly 120,000 clones, 82% seen once. Unmatched junction bases numbered 6, after V lost 0 bases and J lost 7 bases. Germline values: CDR1 SGHNT, CDR2 YYREEE (reference sequence). The CDR3 loop spans 14 amino acids. A few counts support this clone. This TCR was recovered from a man aged 65 to 79 with acute or convalescent COVID-19. The sample was peripheral blood. The V call is TRBV5-4, the J call TRBJ2-5; 7 nucleotides align to TRBD1. CDR3 DNA: TGTGCCAGCAGCTTGGACAGGGGTGGAGGGACCCAGTACTTC. Its translation: CASSLDRGGGTQYF.